This is a list of T cell receptor beta chains from one sample in a study of blood T cell repertoires in COVID-19. Method: immunoSEQ multiplex PCR; TCRdb's copy keeps in-frame clones and lacks some. The top ten hold 3% of the sample, which has about 400,000 clones, roughly 87% seen once. Sequencing was carried out using PBMCs or T cells enriched from blood (not recorded which). These receptor sequences come from a woman in her twenties or thirties who had recovered from COVID-19. Both conserved end residues are part of each CDR3. Fields, in order: J gene, clone size, D gene, V gene, CDR3 DNA, CDR3 protein. D genes are given only for firm matches. Clone size, where shown, is once, few, many, or a class for clones that have expanded.

J: TRBJ2-3; size: .; D: TRBD2; V: TRBV9; DNA: TGTGCCAGCAGCGTAGCGGGAGGGCAGCGGGGCACAGATACGCAGTATTTT; CDR3: CASSVAGGQRGTDTQYF
J: TRBJ2-5; size: .; D: TRBD1; V: TRBV2; DNA: TGTGCCAGCAGCCTGACAGGGATTGAAGAGACCCAGTACTTC; CDR3: CASSLTGIEETQYF
J: TRBJ2-1; size: .; D: TRBD2; V: TRBV29-1; DNA: TGCAGCGTTGAAGGCCTTACGGGAGGTTGGTACAATGAGCAGTTCTTC; CDR3: CSVEGLTGGWYNEQFF
J: TRBJ2-1; size: .; D: TRBD2; V: TRBV18; DNA: TGTGCCAGCCTAAAGCGGGAGGGCCAAATGCTGTTCTTC; CDR3: CASLKREGQMLFF
J: TRBJ1-2; size: .; D: .; V: TRBV7-8; DNA: TGTGCCAGCAGCCTCGGGCAGGGCAACTATGGCTACACCTTC; CDR3: CASSLGQGNYGYTF
J: TRBJ1-1; size: once; D: .; V: TRBV10-3; DNA: TGTGCCATCAGTCAGGGGACTGAAGCTTTCTTT; CDR3: CAISQGTEAFF
J: TRBJ2-5; size: few; D: TRBD2; V: TRBV3-1/TRBV3-2; DNA: TGTGCCAGCAGCCTGGGACTAGCGGGAGGTCCGACCCAGTACTTC; CDR3: CASSLGLAGGPTQYF
J: TRBJ2-2; size: once; D: .; V: TRBV28; DNA: TGTGCCAGAAAATTTAGGGGGTACACCGGGGAGCTGTTTTTT; CDR3: CARKFRGYTGELFF
J: TRBJ1-1; size: .; D: .; V: TRBV7-9; DNA: TGTGCCAGCAGCCGTTGGAACACTGAAGCTTTCTTT; CDR3: CASSRWNTEAFF
J: TRBJ1-6; size: .; D: .; V: TRBV11-1; DNA: TGTGCCAGCAGCTTGGACAGCGGAGATTCACCCCTCCACTTT; CDR3: CASSLDSGDSPLHF
J: TRBJ2-3; size: once; D: .; V: TRBV5-1; DNA: TGCGCCAGCAGCGGGGGACTTCCCGGAGATACGCAGTATTTT; CDR3: CASSGGLPGDTQYF
J: TRBJ2-3; size: once; D: .; V: TRBV29-1; DNA: TGCAGCGTTGACGGTTTGGGGGGAAGCGGGCCGCATAGCACAGATACGCAGTATTTT; CDR3: CSVDGLGGSGPHSTDTQYF